This TCR beta chain was sequenced in a study of T cells after somatic rescue of genetic block. The CDR3 consists of 15 residues. CDR1 and CDR2 (germline): MNHEY, SMNVEV (reference sequence). V was pared by 7 bases and J by 5 bases, with 18 bases between. Here immunoSEQ multiplex PCR was the method, and the copy in TCRdb shows in-frame clones only, minus some. The sample lists about 68,000 clones, about 90% occurring once. The clonotype originates from a man aged 35 to 55. The material sequenced was peripheral blood mononuclear cells (PBMCs). The V gene is TRBV27, the J gene TRBJ2-1, with D tentatively TRBD2 (5 bases). The CDR3 nucleotides are TGTGCCAGCACCCCCGGGGTGTTGGGGAACAATGAGCAGTTCTTC. Translation gives CASTPGVLGNNEQFF.